Listed below are T cell receptor beta chains from one sample, sequenced in a study of blood T cell repertoires in COVID-19. Sequencing was performed with immunoSEQ multiplex PCR; in TCRdb, only in-frame clones are kept and a portion is missing. Here the sample spans roughly 170,000 clones, 74% being singletons. Sequencing input: peripheral blood. These receptors came from a woman of 80 years or more with acute or convalescent COVID-19. CDR3s include the opening cysteine and the closing phenylalanine or tryptophan. Each record gives: clone size, D gene, V gene, CDR3 protein. D genes are given only for firm matches. Not all rows give a size; the values are once, few, many and, for expanded clones, a class.

clone_size: .; d_call: .; v_call: TRBV5-5; cdr3_aa: CASSLASGEWEQYF
clone_size: .; d_call: TRBD1; v_call: TRBV10-1; cdr3_aa: CASSDGTDYYNEQFF
clone_size: few; d_call: TRBD1; v_call: TRBV27; cdr3_aa: CASKSGTGGIRYNEQFF
clone_size: .; d_call: TRBD1; v_call: TRBV4-2; cdr3_aa: CASSQNTGTGIWETQYF
clone_size: .; d_call: TRBD2; v_call: TRBV30; cdr3_aa: CAWIGGTGSSYNEQFF
clone_size: .; d_call: TRBD2; v_call: TRBV5-1; cdr3_aa: CASSQLAGGVDTQYF
clone_size: .; d_call: .; v_call: TRBV7-8; cdr3_aa: CASSFTGTLNTEAFF
clone_size: .; d_call: .; v_call: TRBV10-1; cdr3_aa: CASNNDGIQETQYF
clone_size: few; d_call: TRBD2; v_call: TRBV9; cdr3_aa: CASSVRHSGSGDTQYF
clone_size: .; d_call: .; v_call: TRBV19; cdr3_aa: CASSSSGQMNNEQFF
clone_size: .; d_call: TRBD2; v_call: TRBV5-4; cdr3_aa: CASSVGTSGSTDTQYF
clone_size: .; d_call: TRBD2; v_call: TRBV24-1; cdr3_aa: CATSDFRSGRAGNEQFF
clone_size: .; d_call: .; v_call: TRBV2; cdr3_aa: CASSSQGMENSPLHF
clone_size: .; d_call: TRBD1; v_call: TRBV18; cdr3_aa: CASSPQVGQGINQPQHF
clone_size: .; d_call: .; v_call: TRBV19; cdr3_aa: CASSPMGGRNQPQHF
clone_size: .; d_call: TRBD1; v_call: TRBV11-2; cdr3_aa: CASSLMTGSDTQYF
clone_size: .; d_call: TRBD2; v_call: TRBV6-2/TRBV6-3; cdr3_aa: CASSSGLAGGTDTQYF